A selection of T cell receptor beta chains follows, all from one sample in a study of PD-1 blockade in mismatch repair-deficient tumors. This table comes from immunoSEQ multiplex PCR, and its TCRdb copy is limited to in-frame clones, with some not included. The table has approximately 9,300 clones, just over 90% seen once; the top ten hold 7.5% to 10%. No antigens are known for them. The sequencing used cells cultured in vitro, collected from a patient treated with pembrolizumab. Receptor source: an adult with mismatch repair-deficient cancer. The CDR3 runs from the conserved cysteine through the conserved F or W. D genes are given only for firm matches. Part of the rows lack a size; the others show once, few, many or a class for expanded clones.

D gene: -; J gene: TRBJ1-4; CDR3 length: 14; clone size: -; V gene: TRBV6-5; CDR3 protein: CASRETGTNEKLFF; CDR3 DNA: TGTGCCAGCAGAGAGACAGGAACTAATGAAAAACTGTTTTTT
D gene: -; J gene: TRBJ2-7; CDR3 length: 14; clone size: -; V gene: TRBV5-1; CDR3 protein: CASSPPDSTYEQYF; CDR3 DNA: TGCGCCAGCAGCCCCCCGGACAGTACCTACGAGCAGTACTTC
D gene: -; J gene: TRBJ2-4; CDR3 length: 15; clone size: -; V gene: TRBV7-3; CDR3 protein: CASSLNPAVQNIQYF; CDR3 DNA: TGTGCCAGCAGCTTAAATCCAGCCGTACAAAACATTCAGTACTTC
D gene: TRBD2; J gene: TRBJ2-4; CDR3 length: 14; clone size: -; V gene: TRBV14; CDR3 protein: CASSLGLGLNIQYF; CDR3 DNA: TGTGCCAGCAGCCTGGGACTAGGATTAAACATTCAGTACTTC
D gene: -; J gene: TRBJ2-7; CDR3 length: 14; clone size: -; V gene: TRBV5-6; CDR3 protein: CASSLVQGSYEQYF; CDR3 DNA: TGTGCCAGCAGCTTGGTACAGGGATCCTACGAGCAGTACTTC
D gene: -; J gene: TRBJ2-3; CDR3 length: 12; clone size: once; V gene: TRBV2; CDR3 protein: CASSGLADTQYF; CDR3 DNA: TGTGCCAGCAGTGGACTAGCAGATACGCAGTATTTT
D gene: TRBD1; J gene: TRBJ1-6; CDR3 length: 16; clone size: -; V gene: TRBV27; CDR3 protein: CASSTLYRGRNSPLHF; CDR3 DNA: TGTGCCAGCAGTACACTATACAGGGGTCGGAATTCACCCCTCCACTTT
D gene: -; J gene: TRBJ1-1; CDR3 length: 12; clone size: -; V gene: TRBV30; CDR3 protein: CALQGMNTEAFF; CDR3 DNA: TGTGCCTTACAGGGCATGAACACTGAAGCTTTCTTT
D gene: -; J gene: TRBJ2-7; CDR3 length: 12; clone size: -; V gene: TRBV6-1; CDR3 protein: CASAVSSYEQYF; CDR3 DNA: TGTGCCAGCGCGGTCAGCTCCTACGAGCAGTACTTC
D gene: TRBD2; J gene: TRBJ2-7; CDR3 length: 15; clone size: large; V gene: TRBV7-6; CDR3 protein: CASSLDTSGAYEQYF; CDR3 DNA: TGTGCCAGCAGCTTAGATACTAGCGGGGCCTACGAGCAGTACTTC
D gene: -; J gene: TRBJ1-4; CDR3 length: 12; clone size: -; V gene: TRBV14; CDR3 protein: CASAHLGEKLFF; CDR3 DNA: TGTGCCAGCGCCCACCTTGGTGAAAAACTGTTTTTT
D gene: TRBD2; J gene: TRBJ2-1; CDR3 length: 17; clone size: -; V gene: TRBV4-2; CDR3 protein: CASSQRSSGSSYNEQFF; CDR3 DNA: TGTGCCAGCAGCCAGCGCTCTAGCGGGAGCTCCTACAATGAGCAGTTCTTC
D gene: -; J gene: TRBJ2-2; CDR3 length: 15; clone size: -; V gene: TRBV5-1; CDR3 protein: CASSLASQNTGELFF; CDR3 DNA: TGCGCCAGCAGCTTGGCCAGCCAGAACACCGGGGAGCTGTTTTTT
D gene: TRBD1; J gene: TRBJ1-4; CDR3 length: 15; clone size: -; V gene: TRBV4-2; CDR3 protein: CASSPFQDRGGKLFF; CDR3 DNA: TGTGCCAGCAGCCCTTTCCAGGACAGGGGCGGAAAACTGTTTTTT
D gene: -; J gene: TRBJ2-3; CDR3 length: 15; clone size: -; V gene: TRBV27; CDR3 protein: CASSNRVWGTDTQYF; CDR3 DNA: TGTGCCAGCAGTAACAGGGTCTGGGGCACAGATACGCAGTATTTT
D gene: -; J gene: TRBJ1-1; CDR3 length: 14; clone size: -; V gene: TRBV27; CDR3 protein: CASSIPGSRAEAFF; CDR3 DNA: TGTGCCAGCAGTATTCCAGGGAGTAGGGCTGAAGCTTTCTTT
D gene: -; J gene: TRBJ1-5; CDR3 length: 13; clone size: -; V gene: TRBV6-6; CDR3 protein: CASSYSKSQPQHF; CDR3 DNA: TGTGCCAGCAGTTACTCGAAATCTCAGCCCCAGCATTTT
D gene: TRBD2; J gene: TRBJ2-7; CDR3 length: 16; clone size: -; V gene: TRBV19; CDR3 protein: CASSPPRTSGRGEQYF; CDR3 DNA: TGTGCCAGTAGTCCCCCGAGGACTAGCGGGAGAGGGGAGCAGTACTTC